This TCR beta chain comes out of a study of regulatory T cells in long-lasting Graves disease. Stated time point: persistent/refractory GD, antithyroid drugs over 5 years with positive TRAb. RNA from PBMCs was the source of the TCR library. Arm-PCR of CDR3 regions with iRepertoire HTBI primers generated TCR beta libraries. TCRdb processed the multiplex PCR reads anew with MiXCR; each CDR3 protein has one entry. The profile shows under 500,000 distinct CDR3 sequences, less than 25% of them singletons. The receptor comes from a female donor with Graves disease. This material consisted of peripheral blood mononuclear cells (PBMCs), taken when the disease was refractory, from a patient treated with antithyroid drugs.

CDR3 bases: TGCAGTGCTAGGGTCCCAGCGAACACTGAAGCTTTCTTT. It codes for CSARVPANTEAFF. The rearrangement joins TRBV20-1 to TRBJ1-1; D is unclear. CDR1 and CDR2 (germline): DFQATT, SNEGSKA (reference sequence). V lost 3 bases and J 1 base, leaving 9 bases between the germline ends. The CDR3 has 13 residues.